This note documents a single T cell receptor beta chain sequence. Its target is not known. Time point described: blood 2 weeks post-SBRT. Treatment specified: 15 Gy SBRT to primary tumor, nephrectomy 4 weeks later. The table came from immunoSEQ multiplex PCR; TCRdb's copy has only in-frame clones and leaves some out. The sample has fewer than 150,000 clones; roughly 91% are singletons. The data are from a study of radiation and T cells in renal cell carcinoma. General study findings and limits: Top tumor clonotypes rose in blood 2 weeks post-radiation, then contracted.

Looked up from germline, CDR1 is SNHLY and CDR2 is FYNNEI. This CDR3 is 15 amino acids long. V was pared by 7 bases and J by 0 bases, with 14 bases between. The TCR was taken from a woman aged 70-85 years with renal cell carcinoma. The chain joins TRBV2 to TRBJ2-3, with D unclear. The sample in question was blood, obtained from a patient whose treatment included radiotherapy and nephrectomy. CDR3 in amino acids: CASITDYPSTDTQYF. The CDR3 DNA reads TGTGCCAGCATCACAGATTATCCTAGCACAGATACGCAGTATTTT.